The present TCR beta chain was sequenced within a study of blood T cell repertoires in COVID-19. Study context: Researchers got acute and convalescent COVID-19 samples from the United States, Italy and Spain. PBMCs, B-cell-depleted T cells, or T cells were the source of the cDNA or gDNA that made up the material.

Germline V CDR1 and CDR2: LGHNA, YSLEER. This CDR3 has 16 amino acids. Trimming removed 0 bases from V and 11 bases from J; junction bases left unmatched: 9. In the source study's methods: By means of reference gene primer amplification, nucleated cell counts were estimated. Profiled with immunoSEQ multiplex PCR; TCRdb holds only in-frame clones, not every one. The V and J calls and clone size were taken over from that table, and D and trimming were inferred from the DNA. The sample shows roughly 20,000 clones, around four fifths of them seen only once. This sequence originates from a human donor in a cohort sampled during active COVID-19. The chain has TRBV4-3 and TRBJ1-4; 10 bases line up with TRBD1. Sequenced input: peripheral blood. CDR3 amino acids: CASSQERTGGLGKLFF. The CDR3 bases are TGCGCCAGCAGCCAAGAACGGACAGGGGGGTTGGGGAAACTGTTTTTT.